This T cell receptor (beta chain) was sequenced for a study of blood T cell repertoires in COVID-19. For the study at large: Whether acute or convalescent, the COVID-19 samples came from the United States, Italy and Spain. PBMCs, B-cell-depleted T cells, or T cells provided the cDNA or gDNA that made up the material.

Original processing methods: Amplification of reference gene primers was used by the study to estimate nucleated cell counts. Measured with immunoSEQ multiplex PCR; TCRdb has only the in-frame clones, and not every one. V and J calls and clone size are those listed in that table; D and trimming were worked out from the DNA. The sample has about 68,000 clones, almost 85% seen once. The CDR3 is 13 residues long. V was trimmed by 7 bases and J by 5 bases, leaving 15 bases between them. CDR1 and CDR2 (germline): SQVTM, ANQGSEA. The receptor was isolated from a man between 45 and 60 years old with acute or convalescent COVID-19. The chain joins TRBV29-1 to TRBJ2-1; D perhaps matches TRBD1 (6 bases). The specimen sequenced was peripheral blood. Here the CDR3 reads CSARLGANNEQFF. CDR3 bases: TGCAGCGCTAGGCTGGGGGCCAACAATGAGCAGTTCTTC.